The 6 T cell receptor beta chains presented below share a single source sample, sequenced in a study of PD-L1 blockade in urothelial cancer. Repertoires were generated with immunoSEQ multiplex PCR, while TCRdb's copy carries only in-frame clones and drops some. This table holds 50,000 or so clones, about four fifths found once. Sequenced material: PBMCs, taken around atezolizumab (anti-PD-L1) treatment. Source of these receptors: a man between 70 and 80 years old with urothelial cancer.

This chain uses TRBV19 with TRBJ1-2, with TRBD1 matching 11 bases. The V segment lost 1 base and the J segment 8 bases; nucleotides outside the gene matches: 12. The CDR3 is made up of 17 amino acids. Germline CDR1 and CDR2: LNHDA and SQIVND (reference sequence). The CDR3, as DNA: TGTGCCAGTAGTATAGTCGCCGCGTGGACAGGGGGCACGGGCTACACCTTC. This translates into CASSIVAAWTGGTGYTF.

This chain uses TRBV7-8 with TRBJ2-7; 13 bases align to TRBD2. V trimming: 7 bases; J trimming: 1 base; junction bases outside the gene matches: 4. The CDR3 covers 15 residues. Looked up from germline, CDR1 is SGHVS and CDR2 is FQNEAQ. The CDR3 protein is CASTGLAGVSYEQYF. The CDR3 nucleotides are TGTGCCAGCACTGGACTAGCGGGAGTTTCCTACGAGCAGTACTTC.

DNA of the CDR3: TGTGCCAGCAGCTTAGGACTAGCGGGAGCGAACACCGGGGAGCTGTTTTTT. Its translation: CASSLGLAGANTGELFF. J is TRBJ2-2 and V is TRBV7-9, with 12 bases aligning to TRBD2. Germline trimming cut 1 base from V and 0 bases from J; bases unmatched to any gene: 0. Germline V gene sequence: CDR1 SEHNR, CDR2 FQNEAQ (reference sequence). The length of the CDR3 is 17 residues.

This clone was found once. The gene calls are TRBV7-2 and TRBJ1-3, with a possible D match to TRBD1 (6 bases). V lost 5 bases, J lost 2 bases, and 16 bases lay in between. The CDR3 extends over 16 amino acids. Germline loops: CDR1 SGHTA, CDR2 FQGNSA. This CDR3 is CASSLSRGGAGNTIYF. CDR3 coding DNA: TGTGCCAGCAGCCTATCTAGGGGGGGTGCTGGAAACACCATATATTTT.

Note on this clone: A junction end diverges from the germline sequence, so it may reflect a read error. V gene TRBV7-2 combines with J gene TRBJ2-2; tentative D call: TRBD2 (5 bases). The CDR3 covers 14 residues. Germline CDR1 reads SGHTA; CDR2 reads FQGNSA. The CDR3 DNA reads as TGTGCCAGCAACTTAGCGTCAAACACCGGGGAGCTGTTTTTT. Translating gives CASNLASNTGELFF.

The V call is TRBV2, the J call TRBJ2-7; perhaps TRBD1 as D (6 bases). Trimming pared 3 bases from V and 4 bases from J, leaving 16 bases between. The CDR3 runs to 15 residues. CDR1 and CDR2 (germline): SNHLY, FYNNEI. CDR3 in DNA: TGTGCCAGCAGTGAGCAAGGACAGTCGAAATACGAGCAGTACTTC. This sequence encodes CASSEQGQSKYEQYF. Full variable domain (missing parts from reference TRBV2 and TRBJ2-7): EPEVTQTPSHQVTQMGQEVILRCVPISNHLYFYWYRQILGQKVEFLVSFYNNEISEKSEIFDDQFSVERPDGSNFTLKIRSTKLEDSAMYFCASSEQGQSKYEQYFGPGTRLTVT.